The 7 T cell receptor beta chains below all came from one sample that was sequenced in a study of CD4 T cells in relation to SARS-CoV-2 and coronaviruses. The antigens of these receptors remain unknown. Clones were sequenced by immunoSEQ multiplex PCR, and TCRdb holds only the in-frame ones, with some missing. The sample carries about 22,000 clones, over 65% recorded once. CD4+ T cells from unexposed donors were obtained before the COVID-19 pandemic (2011-2018). After less than 11 days of culture, CD4+ T cells were isolated. The sequencing sample was made of CD4+ T cells from PBMCs, cultured in vitro. Every receptor here comes from a human donor in good health.

The J gene is TRBJ1-2, the V gene TRBV19, with a possible D match to TRBD1 (5 bases). Germline values: CDR1 LNHDA, CDR2 SQIVND (reference sequence). Trimming removed 6 bases from V and 7 bases from J, with 15 bases in between. The CDR3 loop spans 13 amino acids. The CDR3 loop reads CASRSGQGGGYTF. CDR3 DNA sequence: TGTGCCAGTAGGTCAGGGCAGGGAGGTGGCTACACCTTC. Supplemented by reference TRBV19 and TRBJ1-2, the full variable domain reads DGGITQSPKYLFRKEGQNVTLSCEQNLNHDAMYWYRQDPGQGLRLIYYSQIVNDFQKGDIAEGYSVSREKKESFPLTVTSAQKNPTAFYLCASRSGQGGGYTFGSGTRLTVV.

This rearrangement joins TRBV24-1 to TRBJ1-5; no firm D call. CDR3 size: 15 residues. V dropped 5 bases and J dropped 0 bases, with 10 bases sitting between them. From germline, CDR1 is KGHDR and CDR2 SFDVKD. The CDR3 DNA follows: TGTGCCACCAGTGGACTCGCGGGTAGCAATCAGCCCCAGCATTTT. This translates into CATSGLAGSNQPQHF.

The chain is built from TRBV28 and TRBJ1-6; 7 positions match TRBD1. The length of the CDR3 is 14 residues. After removal of 11 bases from V and 4 bases from J, the junction contained 8 bases not matched to a gene. The germline V gene has CDR1 MDHEN and CDR2 SYDVKM. The CDR3 DNA reads as TGTGCCGGGCAGGGGGTTTCGTATAATTCACCCCTCCACTTT. As protein: CAGQGVSYNSPLHF.

The V and J genes are TRBV5-6 and TRBJ2-1; no firm D call. The CDR3 extends over 11 amino acids. The V gene lost 1 base and the J gene lost 7 bases, with 3 bases spanning the gap. Germline CDR1 SGHDT, CDR2 YYEEEE. In DNA form, the CDR3 reads TGTGCCAGCAGCTTGATAAATGAGCAGTTCTTC. Amino acid sequence: CASSLINEQFF.

V usage is TRBV19 and J usage is TRBJ2-7; 7 bases map to TRBD1. CDR1 is LNHDA, CDR2 SQIVND, per germline (reference sequence). The CDR3 runs 16 residues. The V segment lost 5 bases and the J segment 0 bases; nucleotides outside the gene matches: 10. CDR3 nucleotides: TGTGCCAGTAGTGAGAAGGGACAGAAGTACTCCTACGAGCAGTACTTC. Translating it yields CASSEKGQKYSYEQYF.

V usage is TRBV2 and J usage is TRBJ1-3; TRBD1 matches at 7 bases. Germline-derived CDR1 and CDR2 are SNHLY and FYNNEI. This CDR3 comprises 16 residues. V trimming: 6 bases; J trimming: 1 base; junction bases outside the gene matches: 9. The CDR3: CASSHPGQTSGNTIYF. In DNA, the CDR3 is TGTGCCAGCAGCCATCCGGGACAGACTTCTGGAAACACCATATATTTT.

This clone was seen just once. This chain uses TRBV29-1 with TRBJ2-3; D may be TRBD2 (6 bases). The germline V gene encodes CDR1 SQVTM and CDR2 ANQGSEA. Between the trimmed V and J ends, which lost 5 bases and 0 bases, there was a span of 15 bases. The CDR3 loop spans 15 amino acids. The CDR3 is CSVSPGGTSTDTQYF. CDR3 DNA: TGCAGCGTTTCCCCTGGCGGGACTAGCACAGATACGCAGTATTTT.